Listed here are 22 T cell receptor beta chains from one sample, sequenced in a study of cytomegalovirus exposure and HLA in healthy donors. Primers for the PCR totalled 60 Vbeta and 13 Jbeta. The protocol was immunoSEQ multiplex PCR, while the TCRdb copy is restricted to in-frame clones and leaves out a portion. The table lists roughly 200,000 clones, 75% to 85% of them singletons. The source material was PBMCs. Every receptor here comes from a woman aged 45 to 65 in good health and CMV-seronegative.

This clone was found once. The rearrangement joins TRBV11-2 to TRBJ2-7, with TRBD2 as a possible D gene (6 bases). The germline V gene encodes CDR1 SGHAT and CDR2 FQNNGV. The CDR3 has 14 amino acids. The V and J ends lost 6 bases and 1 base respectively, with 13 bases between them. The CDR3 here is CASRGEARSYEQYF. In DNA form, the CDR3 reads TGTGCCAGCAGGGGGGAGGCCAGGTCCTACGAGCAGTACTTC.

The chain is built from TRBV6-5 and TRBJ1-5; D remains ambiguous. The CDR3 loop spans 15 amino acids. Germline values: CDR1 MNHEY, CDR2 SVGAGI. V was trimmed by 5 bases and J by 3 bases, leaving 14 bases between them. The CDR3 DNA follows: TGTGCCAGCAGTCCCAATCGGGGAACCAATCAGCCCCAGCATTTT. This encodes CASSPNRGTNQPQHF.

The chain is built from TRBV19 and TRBJ2-7, with D hard to call. Germline V gene sequence: CDR1 LNHDA, CDR2 SQIVND (reference sequence). Trimming removed 8 bases from V and 1 base from J, with 18 bases in between. The CDR3 extends over 15 amino acids. This CDR3 reads CASGGWSRLSYEQYF. CDR3 DNA sequence: TGTGCCAGTGGCGGCTGGAGTCGGTTATCCTACGAGCAGTACTTC.

The table lists this clone with a few counts. The J gene is TRBJ2-3, the V gene TRBV9; 8 bases line up with TRBD1. The CDR3 covers 15 residues. Germline values: CDR1 SGDLS, CDR2 YYNGEE. Trimming at V came to 3 bases and at J to 2 bases, leaving 5 bases not matched to a gene. DNA of the CDR3: TGTGCCAGCAGCGGTGGGGGACAGGTCACAGATACGCAGTATTTT. Protein product: CASSGGGQVTDTQYF.

This sequence joins TRBV6-5 and TRBJ1-2; the D is unclear. The CDR3 contains 14 residues. Trimming cost V 0 bases and J 5 bases, with 10 bases left between them. Germline V CDR1 and CDR2: MNHEY, SVGAGI. DNA of the CDR3: TGTGCCAGCAGTTACTCGAGGTCGGGGTATGGCTACACCTTC. It encodes CASSYSRSGYGYTF.

The CDR3 is CASSPGQGTLPQHF. CDR3 DNA sequence: TGTGCCAGCAGCCCGGGACAGGGGACATTGCCCCAGCATTTT. This chain uses TRBV28 with TRBJ1-5, with 10 bases that match TRBD1. From germline, CDR1 is MDHEN and CDR2 SYDVKM. CDR3 length: 14 residues. Trimming at V came to 6 bases and at J to 9 bases, leaving 8 bases not matched to a gene. Full variable domain (outside the CDR3, taken from reference TRBV28 and TRBJ1-5): DVKVTQSSRYLVKRTGEKVFLECVQDMDHENMFWYRQDPGLGLRLIYFSYDVKMKEKGDIPEGYSVSREKKERFSLILESASTNQTSMYLCASSPGQGTLPQHFGDGTRLSIL.

As to this clone: Relative to the germline gene, one junction end is altered; a read error may explain this. The CDR3 loop is CASSSRTSGNAGELFF. DNA of the CDR3: TGTGCCAGCAGTTCCAGGACTAGCGGGAACGCCGGGGAGCTGTTTTTT. The chain uses TRBV27 and TRBJ2-2, with 12 bases that match TRBD2. This CDR3 is built from 16 residues. Per germline, CDR1 MNHEY and CDR2 SMNVEV (reference sequence).

This chain connects TRBV5-4 to TRBJ1-3, with 7 bases fitting TRBD1. The CDR3 covers 17 residues. V was pared by 3 bases and J by 0 bases, with 9 bases of the junction left unmatched. CDR1 is SGHNT and CDR2 is YYREEE in the germline V gene (reference sequence). CDR3 sequence: CASSYRDRKGSGNTIYF. The CDR3 DNA is TGTGCCAGCAGCTATAGGGACAGAAAGGGCTCTGGAAACACCATATATTTT.

This chain uses TRBV27 with TRBJ1-4; TRBD1 agrees at 8 bases. The CDR3 loop spans 17 amino acids. Trimming took 5 bases from V and 7 from J; bases not matched to a gene: 15. Looked up from germline, CDR1 is MNHEY and CDR2 is SMNVEV (reference sequence). For the CDR3, the DNA is TGTGCCAGCAGTCCTGTCAGGGGGCCTCGGATTCGTGAAAAACTGTTTTTT. Encoded protein: CASSPVRGPRIREKLFF. The full variable domain, rest sourced from reference TRBV27 and TRBJ1-4, is EAQVTQNPRYLITVTGKKLTVTCSQNMNHEYMSWYRQDPGLGLRQIYYSMNVEVTDKGDVPEGYKVSRKEKRNFPLILESPSPNQTSLYFCASSPVRGPRIREKLFFGSGTQLSVL.

CDR3 residues: CASRRAEGYNEQFF. The CDR3 nucleotides are TGTGCCAGCAGGAGAGCGGAAGGTTACAATGAGCAGTTCTTC. V is TRBV7-9 and J is TRBJ2-1, with a weak D call TRBD2 (5 bases). Trimming shortened V by 6 bases and J by 4 bases, and 13 bases separated the two germline ends. The CDR3 spans 14 residues. Germline assignment: CDR1 SEHNR and CDR2 FQNEAQ (reference sequence).

The chain uses TRBV18 and TRBJ2-3; no reliable D call. Germline V CDR1 and CDR2: KGHSH, LQKENI. The CDR3 is made up of 12 amino acids. Trimming shortened V by 1 base and J by 6 bases, and 5 bases separated the two germline ends. CDR3 in DNA: TGTGCCAGCTCACCACGTCCGGATACGCAGTATTTT. Translating gives CASSPRPDTQYF.

This clone was seen only once. This rearrangement joins TRBV30 to TRBJ2-2, with D maybe TRBD1 (6 bases). The germline V and J ends were trimmed by 5 bases and 3 bases, with 10 bases remaining between them. This CDR3 comprises 13 residues. Germline assignment: CDR1 GTSNPN and CDR2 SVGIG (reference sequence). The DNA for the CDR3 is TGTGCCTGGCAGGGGCAGTACACCGGGGAGCTGTTTTTT. Translated: CAWQGQYTGELFF.

The rearrangement uses TRBV7-8 and TRBJ2-4; 8 nucleotides agree with TRBD1. The CDR3 consists of 14 residues. Germline V gene sequence: CDR1 SGHVS, CDR2 FQNEAQ. The V and J ends lost 6 bases and 10 bases, in that order; junction bases with no gene match: 11. Here the CDR3 reads CASSPGTGTAIQYF. In DNA form, the CDR3 reads TGTGCCAGCAGTCCAGGGACAGGAACAGCAATTCAGTACTTC.

This chain links TRBV25-1 with TRBJ1-1; TRBD1 might be the D (6 bases). CDR1 is MGHDK, CDR2 SYGVNS, per germline. The CDR3 consists of 15 residues. V was trimmed by 2 bases and J by 4 bases, leaving 14 bases between them. CDR3 in amino acids: CASSERSGASTEAFF. The CDR3 DNA sequence: TGTGCCAGCAGTGAAAGGTCAGGGGCGAGCACTGAAGCTTTCTTT.

The chain employs TRBV28 and TRBJ2-7, with 7 bases that match TRBD2. Germline V gene sequence: CDR1 MDHEN, CDR2 SYDVKM. This CDR3 contains 14 residues. With 2 bases clipped from V and 7 bases from J, the junction kept 8 bases outside the gene matches. The CDR3 nucleotides are TGTGCCAGCAGTTTAGCGGCCCACGGGAGGGAGCAGTACTTC. As protein: CASSLAAHGREQYF.

V and J are TRBV4-1 and TRBJ2-2; D remains ambiguous. Germline assignment: CDR1 MGHRA and CDR2 YSYEKL. The CDR3 covers 16 residues. V lost 0 bases and J 1 base, leaving 9 bases between the germline ends. The CDR3 loop reads CASSQDPGRNTGELFF. The CDR3, as DNA: TGCGCCAGCAGCCAAGATCCCGGTAGGAACACCGGGGAGCTGTTTTTT.

The J gene is TRBJ2-3, the V gene TRBV6-4; TRBD2 matches 8 bases. Germline-derived CDR1 and CDR2 are MRHNA and SNTAGT. The CDR3 sequence is 15 residues long. The V segment lost 0 bases and the J segment 4 bases; nucleotides outside the gene matches: 3. The CDR3 nucleotides are TGTGCCAGCAGTGACTCTCCGGGAGGGGCAGATACGCAGTATTTT. It specifies CASSDSPGGADTQYF.

This clone has just one count. The chain links TRBV25-1 to TRBJ1-2; 12 nucleotides agree with TRBD1. The J segment lost 8 bases and the V segment lost 5 bases, leaving 6 bases of the junction unmatched. Germline V gives CDR1 MGHDK, CDR2 SYGVNS. CDR3 length: 14 residues. The DNA for the CDR3 is TGTGCCAGCAGTTACGGGACAGGGGGCAGGGGCTACACCTTC. Amino acid sequence: CASSYGTGGRGYTF.

The CDR3 sequence is CASTRGRAANTGELFF. Here the CDR3 DNA reads TGTGCCAGCACCCGAGGGAGGGCGGCGAACACCGGGGAGCTGTTTTTT. The chain carries TRBV27 and TRBJ2-2; 7 nucleotides agree with TRBD2. The CDR3 is 16 amino acids. CDR1 is MNHEY and CDR2 is SMNVEV in the germline V gene (reference sequence). The V segment lost 7 bases and the J segment 0 bases; nucleotides outside the gene matches: 8.

This clone has a handful of counts. At one end the junction does not follow the germline gene, possibly because of a read error. The chain is built from TRBV7-9 and TRBJ1-1; 8 nucleotides agree with TRBD1. This CDR3 comprises 18 residues. Per germline, CDR1 SEHNR and CDR2 FQNEAQ (reference sequence). Here the CDR3 reads CSSSRQTGDYTGDTEAFF. The CDR3 DNA sequence: TGTTCCAGCAGCAGACAGACAGGGGATTACACAGGAGACACTGAAGCTTTCTTT.

The V gene is TRBV6-1, the J gene TRBJ2-7; D ambiguous. The ends were cut back, 4 bases at V and 2 bases at J, with 12 bases in the middle. The germline gives CDR1 MNHNS, CDR2 SASEGT. CDR3 length equals 14 residues. The CDR3 coding sequence is TGTGCCAGCAGTGCTATACTGACACCCTACGAGCAGTACTTC. This sequence encodes CASSAILTPYEQYF.

This sequence joins TRBV5-1 and TRBJ1-1; no clear D gene. The V and J ends lost 2 bases and 7 bases respectively, with 12 bases between them. The CDR3 loop spans 13 amino acids. Germline lookup yields CDR1 SGHRS and CDR2 YFSETQ. CDR3: CASSFPGAGEAFF. The CDR3 DNA is TGCGCCAGCAGCTTCCCCGGCGCGGGTGAAGCTTTCTTT.